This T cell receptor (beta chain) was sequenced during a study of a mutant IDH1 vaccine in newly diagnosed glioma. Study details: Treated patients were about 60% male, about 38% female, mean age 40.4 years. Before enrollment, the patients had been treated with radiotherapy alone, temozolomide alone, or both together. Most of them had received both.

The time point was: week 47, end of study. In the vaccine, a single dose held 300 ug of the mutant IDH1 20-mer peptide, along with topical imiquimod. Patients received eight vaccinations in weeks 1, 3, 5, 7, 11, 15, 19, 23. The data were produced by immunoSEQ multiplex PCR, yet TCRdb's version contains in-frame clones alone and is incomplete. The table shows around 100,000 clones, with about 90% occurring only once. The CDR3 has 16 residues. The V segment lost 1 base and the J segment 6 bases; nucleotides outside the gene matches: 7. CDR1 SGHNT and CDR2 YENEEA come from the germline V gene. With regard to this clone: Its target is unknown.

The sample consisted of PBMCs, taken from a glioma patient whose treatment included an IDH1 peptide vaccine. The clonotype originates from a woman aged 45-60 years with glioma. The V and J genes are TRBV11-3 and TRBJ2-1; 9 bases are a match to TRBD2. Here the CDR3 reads CASSLGPSGASNEQFF. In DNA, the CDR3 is TGTGCCAGCAGCTTAGGCCCTAGCGGGGCCTCCAATGAGCAGTTCTTC.